Here is one TCR beta chain with its context. What it recognizes is unknown. Germline CDR1 reads SGHRS; CDR2 reads YFSETQ. The length of the CDR3 is 15 residues. V trimming: 2 bases; J trimming: 6 bases; junction bases outside the gene matches: 9. The sample originates from a study of OX40 agonist ivuxolimab in advanced cancers. Study-level background: Hepatocellular carcinoma, melanoma, renal cell or head and neck cancer was diagnosed in the dose-escalation patients.

Regarding the study as a whole: CD4+ and CD8+ T cells in blood underwent clonal expansion by week 6 at 0.1 to 3.0 mg/kg.

TCRdb's table, derived via immunoSEQ multiplex PCR, lists solely in-frame clones and lacks some. The sample lists under 150,000 clones, 90% to 95% seen once, with 1% in the top ten. Sequences were derived from CD4+ or CD8+ T cells sorted from blood, sampled in a trial of the OX40 agonist ivuxolimab. The chain uses TRBV5-1 and TRBJ2-7, with TRBD1 matching 9 bases. This receptor was taken from an adult with an advanced solid tumor such as melanoma, head and neck, liver or kidney cancer. CDR3 sequence: CASSFRDRDFSEQYF. The CDR3 DNA follows: TGCGCCAGCAGCTTCCGGGACAGGGACTTTAGCGAGCAGTACTTC.